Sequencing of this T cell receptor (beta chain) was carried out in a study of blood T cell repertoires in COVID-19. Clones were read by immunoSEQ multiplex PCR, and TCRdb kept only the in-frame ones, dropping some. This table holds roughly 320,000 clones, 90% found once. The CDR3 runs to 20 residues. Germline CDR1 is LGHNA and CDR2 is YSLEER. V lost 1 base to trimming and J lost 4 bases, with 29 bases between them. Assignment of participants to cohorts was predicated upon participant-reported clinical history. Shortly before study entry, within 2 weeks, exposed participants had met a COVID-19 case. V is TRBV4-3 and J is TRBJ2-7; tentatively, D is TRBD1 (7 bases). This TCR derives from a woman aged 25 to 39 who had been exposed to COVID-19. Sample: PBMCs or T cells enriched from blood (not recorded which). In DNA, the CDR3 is TGCGCCAGCAGCCAAGTATACGTTTTCGGGGGACAGACACGAGTATACGAGCAGTACTTC. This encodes CASSQVYVFGGQTRVYEQYF.